These T cell receptor beta chains were read from a single sample in a study of OX40 agonist ivuxolimab in advanced cancers. Data came from immunoSEQ multiplex PCR; TCRdb stores just in-frame clones and leaves some out. The sample lists tens of thousands of clones, about 87% occurring once. The specimen comprised CD4+ or CD8+ T cells sorted from blood, sampled in a trial of the OX40 agonist ivuxolimab. The receptors were sampled from an adult with an advanced solid tumor such as melanoma, head and neck, liver or kidney cancer. Each CDR3 is given with its conserved first and last residue. The D gene is left open where the match is weak. Size is omitted from some rows. Given values are once, few, many or a class for expanded clones.

J gene: TRBJ2-5
V gene: TRBV4-3
clone size: .
D gene: TRBD2
CDR3 protein: CASSQRTSGSGGETQYF
CDR3 DNA: TGCGCCAGCAGCCAACGGACTAGCGGGAGCGGTGGGGAGACCCAGTACTTC

J gene: TRBJ1-3
V gene: TRBV5-4
clone size: many
D gene: TRBD1
CDR3 protein: CASSAWTGNGNTIYF
CDR3 DNA: TGTGCCAGCAGCGCTTGGACAGGGAATGGAAACACCATATATTTT

J gene: TRBJ2-7
V gene: TRBV28
clone size: once
D gene: .
CDR3 protein: CASSLTRGSFYEQYF
CDR3 DNA: TGTGCCAGCAGTTTAACCAGGGGCTCCTTTTACGAGCAGTACTTC

J gene: TRBJ2-7
V gene: TRBV7-2
clone size: .
D gene: TRBD2
CDR3 protein: CASSRDSGGVREQYF
CDR3 DNA: TGTGCCAGCAGCCGGGATAGCGGGGGAGTACGGGAGCAGTACTTC

J gene: TRBJ1-1
V gene: TRBV5-1
clone size: .
D gene: .
CDR3 protein: CASSLEGVLNTEAFF
CDR3 DNA: TGCGCCAGCAGCTTGGAGGGAGTTCTGAACACTGAAGCTTTCTTT

J gene: TRBJ2-2
V gene: TRBV2
clone size: few
D gene: .
CDR3 protein: CASSVFTGELFF
CDR3 DNA: TGTGCCAGCAGTGTGTTCACCGGGGAGCTGTTTTTT

J gene: TRBJ2-3
V gene: TRBV7-2
clone size: .
D gene: TRBD2
CDR3 protein: CASSVSGGQTDTQYF
CDR3 DNA: TGTGCCAGCAGCGTAAGCGGGGGGCAGACAGATACGCAGTATTTT

J gene: TRBJ2-7
V gene: TRBV30
clone size: once
D gene: .
CDR3 protein: CAWTVPGYYEQYF
CDR3 DNA: TGTGCCTGGACCGTCCCGGGGTACTACGAGCAGTACTTC

J gene: TRBJ2-3
V gene: TRBV30
clone size: .
D gene: TRBD2
CDR3 protein: CAWSKRRTSGGPDTQYF
CDR3 DNA: TGTGCCTGGAGTAAAAGAAGGACTAGCGGGGGGCCAGATACGCAGTATTTT

J gene: TRBJ2-7
V gene: TRBV10-3
clone size: .
D gene: TRBD2
CDR3 protein: CAIRNPSGTSDYEQYF
CDR3 DNA: TGTGCCATCAGGAACCCGTCCGGGACTAGCGACTACGAGCAGTACTTC

J gene: TRBJ2-7
V gene: TRBV18
clone size: few
D gene: TRBD1
CDR3 protein: CASSPLQGNSYEQYF
CDR3 DNA: TGTGCCAGCTCACCCCTACAGGGGAACTCCTACGAGCAGTACTTC

J gene: TRBJ2-7
V gene: TRBV7-9
clone size: .
D gene: .
CDR3 protein: CASSSSSGTRLGEQYF
CDR3 DNA: TGTGCCAGCAGCTCCTCTTCCGGGACAAGACTTGGCGAGCAGTACTTC

J gene: TRBJ2-5
V gene: TRBV5-1
clone size: .
D gene: TRBD1
CDR3 protein: CASSLGAGGFRETQYF
CDR3 DNA: TGCGCCAGCAGCTTGGGGGCAGGGGGCTTCAGGGAGACCCAGTACTTC

J gene: TRBJ1-6
V gene: TRBV4-3
clone size: .
D gene: .
CDR3 protein: CASSQDHRPNSPLHF
CDR3 DNA: TGCGCCAGCAGCCAAGATCACAGACCTAATTCACCCCTCCACTTT

J gene: TRBJ2-1
V gene: TRBV5-6
clone size: .
D gene: TRBD2
CDR3 protein: CASSPLLGGSGVNEQFF
CDR3 DNA: TGTGCCAGCAGCCCACTACTGGGCGGGAGCGGGGTCAATGAGCAGTTCTTC

J gene: TRBJ2-1
V gene: TRBV27
clone size: .
D gene: TRBD2
CDR3 protein: CASSPIGLAESNEQFF
CDR3 DNA: TGTGCCAGCAGTCCCATAGGACTAGCTGAATCCAATGAGCAGTTCTTC

J gene: TRBJ1-5
V gene: TRBV10-2
clone size: many
D gene: .
CDR3 protein: CASRQGIGDQPQHF
CDR3 DNA: TGCGCCAGCAGGCAGGGTATTGGGGATCAGCCCCAGCATTTT

J gene: TRBJ1-6
V gene: TRBV5-1
clone size: .
D gene: .
CDR3 protein: CASSLGGNSPLHF
CDR3 DNA: TGCGCCAGCAGCTTGGGGGGTAATTCACCCCTCCACTTT

J gene: TRBJ2-3
V gene: TRBV7-2
clone size: .
D gene: .
CDR3 protein: CASSSGRAMDTQYF
CDR3 DNA: TGTGCCAGCAGCTCAGGAAGGGCGATGGATACGCAGTATTTT

J gene: TRBJ1-3
V gene: TRBV4-1
clone size: few
D gene: TRBD1
CDR3 protein: CASSQGGQGNTIYF
CDR3 DNA: TGCGCCAGCAGCCAAGGGGGACAGGGAAACACCATATATTTT

J gene: TRBJ1-5
V gene: TRBV7-2
clone size: .
D gene: TRBD1
CDR3 protein: CASSKQGDQPQHF
CDR3 DNA: TGTGCCAGCAGCAAACAGGGGGATCAGCCCCAGCATTTT

J gene: TRBJ1-1
V gene: TRBV27
clone size: once
D gene: .
CDR3 protein: CASSLEARGDTEAFF
CDR3 DNA: TGTGCCAGCAGTTTGGAGGCCCGCGGGGACACTGAAGCTTTCTTT

J gene: TRBJ1-1
V gene: TRBV7-2
clone size: .
D gene: TRBD1
CDR3 protein: CASSRGQLLGFLDTEAFF
CDR3 DNA: TGTGCCAGCAGCCGGGGACAGCTCTTGGGGTTTTTGGACACTGAAGCTTTCTTT

J gene: TRBJ2-5
V gene: TRBV9
clone size: .
D gene: .
CDR3 protein: CASSPHMSAEETQYF
CDR3 DNA: TGTGCCAGCAGCCCCCATATGTCAGCAGAAGAGACCCAGTACTTC

J gene: TRBJ2-1
V gene: TRBV2
clone size: .
D gene: .
CDR3 protein: CASLGTGLSEQFF
CDR3 DNA: TGTGCCAGCCTCGGGACCGGGTTAAGTGAGCAGTTCTTC

J gene: TRBJ2-7
V gene: TRBV7-9
clone size: .
D gene: .
CDR3 protein: CASSLVEVSYEQYF
CDR3 DNA: TGTGCCAGCAGCTTAGTCGAGGTTTCCTACGAGCAGTACTTC

J gene: TRBJ1-2
V gene: TRBV19
clone size: .
D gene: .
CDR3 protein: CASSSDGTYGYTF
CDR3 DNA: TGTGCCAGTAGTTCGGACGGAACCTATGGCTACACCTTC

J gene: TRBJ2-7
V gene: TRBV4-1
clone size: few
D gene: .
CDR3 protein: CASKMAASSYEQYF
CDR3 DNA: TGCGCCAGCAAGATGGCAGCCAGCTCCTACGAGCAGTACTTC

J gene: TRBJ2-1
V gene: TRBV30
clone size: .
D gene: .
CDR3 protein: CASSLSGPYNEQFF
CDR3 DNA: TGTGCCTCGTCCCTAAGCGGACCCTACAATGAGCAGTTCTTC

J gene: TRBJ2-3
V gene: TRBV7-9
clone size: .
D gene: .
CDR3 protein: CASSPSVTDTQYF
CDR3 DNA: TGTGCCAGCAGTCCTAGCGTCACAGATACGCAGTATTTT

J gene: TRBJ2-1
V gene: TRBV4-3
clone size: .
D gene: .
CDR3 protein: CASSQEGARANEQFF
CDR3 DNA: TGCGCCAGCAGCCAAGAGGGGGCCAGGGCCAATGAGCAGTTCTTC

J gene: TRBJ1-5
V gene: TRBV28
clone size: .
D gene: .
CDR3 protein: CASRGWGNQPQHF
CDR3 DNA: TGTGCCAGCAGGGGGTGGGGCAATCAGCCCCAGCATTTT

J gene: TRBJ1-2
V gene: TRBV2
clone size: .
D gene: .
CDR3 protein: CASSVLGDEGYTF
CDR3 DNA: TGTGCCAGCAGTGTTCTGGGAGATGAGGGCTACACCTTC

J gene: TRBJ2-5
V gene: TRBV15
clone size: .
D gene: TRBD1
CDR3 protein: CATSREGQGQETQYF
CDR3 DNA: TGTGCCACCAGCAGAGAGGGACAGGGACAAGAGACCCAGTACTTC

J gene: TRBJ2-1
V gene: TRBV4-2
clone size: .
D gene: TRBD2
CDR3 protein: CASSPGRGGDYNEQFF
CDR3 DNA: TGTGCCAGCAGCCCGGGCCGGGGGGGAGATTACAATGAGCAGTTCTTC

J gene: TRBJ2-7
V gene: TRBV29-1
clone size: .
D gene: TRBD1
CDR3 protein: CSVDDRGDEQYF
CDR3 DNA: TGCAGCGTTGATGACAGGGGGGACGAGCAGTACTTC

J gene: TRBJ1-2
V gene: TRBV30
clone size: .
D gene: .
CDR3 protein: CAWTGLRDGYTF
CDR3 DNA: TGTGCCTGGACAGGGTTGCGGGATGGCTACACCTTC

J gene: TRBJ2-7
V gene: TRBV19
clone size: .
D gene: TRBD1
CDR3 protein: CASSPGTGGPYEQYF
CDR3 DNA: TGTGCCAGTAGTCCCGGGACAGGGGGACCCTACGAGCAGTACTTC

J gene: TRBJ2-7
V gene: TRBV4-2
clone size: few
D gene: TRBD1
CDR3 protein: CASSQWDRPYEQYF
CDR3 DNA: TGTGCCAGCAGCCAGTGGGACAGACCCTACGAGCAGTACTTC

J gene: TRBJ2-2
V gene: TRBV9
clone size: .
D gene: .
CDR3 protein: CASSVEDTGELFF
CDR3 DNA: TGTGCCAGCAGCGTAGAGGACACCGGGGAGCTGTTTTTT

J gene: TRBJ2-2
V gene: TRBV9
clone size: .
D gene: TRBD1
CDR3 protein: CASSVTGGGTGELFF
CDR3 DNA: TGTGCCAGCAGCGTAACAGGGGGTGGCACCGGGGAGCTGTTTTTT

J gene: TRBJ2-1
V gene: TRBV20-1
clone size: once
D gene: TRBD1
CDR3 protein: CSARGDSEQFF
CDR3 DNA: TGCAGTGCTAGGGGGGACAGTGAGCAGTTCTTC

J gene: TRBJ1-4
V gene: TRBV5-1
clone size: .
D gene: .
CDR3 protein: CASSELPQGGNEKLFF
CDR3 DNA: TGCGCCAGCAGCGAACTCCCCCAGGGAGGGAATGAAAAACTGTTTTTT

J gene: TRBJ1-2
V gene: TRBV2
clone size: few
D gene: .
CDR3 protein: CASSETYYGYTF
CDR3 DNA: TGTGCCAGCAGTGAAACATACTATGGCTACACCTTC

J gene: TRBJ2-2
V gene: TRBV19
clone size: .
D gene: .
CDR3 protein: CASSILGHLGELFF
CDR3 DNA: TGTGCCAGTAGTATCCTGGGACATCTCGGGGAGCTGTTTTTT

J gene: TRBJ2-7
V gene: TRBV6-4
clone size: .
D gene: .
CDR3 protein: CASSDTPGSEQYF
CDR3 DNA: TGTGCCAGCAGTGACACCCCAGGGAGTGAGCAGTACTTC